This TCR beta chain was sequenced in a study of T cell changes during pregnancy in multiple sclerosis (dated by TCRdb to between 2018 and 2021). Concerning the study at large: In women with multiple sclerosis, the researchers looked at how the T cell repertoire shifted as pregnancy progressed.

Library generation was performed with the immunoSEQ multiplex PCR assay. The clones in this table, taken by TCRdb from immuneACCESS, are in-frame only. Not every clone is retained; where verified, under half of the shortfall comes from an unresolved V gene, and the cause of the rest is unknown. The sample contains 38,000 or so clones, approximately 94% of them found a single time. Clones ranked in the top ten supply 0.39% of the sample. About this clone: Its binding antigen is unknown. Base qualities are not at hand, and no much larger clone is one base apart.

Including cysteine and phenylalanine, the CDR3 has 13 amino acids. Here the CDR3 DNA is all that survives: 39 bases in frame from base 1. V loses 6 bases of germline sequence and J loses 5 bases, and the interval between the two ends is 11 bases. The germline V gene encodes CDR1 ENHRY and CDR2 SYGVKD. This TCR was sampled from a female donor with multiple sclerosis, enrolled in a pregnancy study. Rearrangement joined TRBV10-3 to TRBJ1-5; the D gene is not confidently resolved. This material consisted of CD4+ T cells from peripheral blood mononuclear cells, taken in the second trimester of pregnancy. The DNA sequence is TGTGCCATCAGCGCGCGTCGGGATCAGCCCCAGCATTTT. Its product reads: CAISARRDQPQHF.